This TCR beta chain was identified during a study of blood T cell repertoires in COVID-19. Seattle patients were enrolled during active infection and followed longitudinally. J gave up 3 bases and V 6 bases, and 5 bases lay outside the gene matches. The CDR3 length is 13 residues. Per germline, CDR1 SQVTM and CDR2 ANQGSEA. Authors' analysis steps: Using reference gene primer amplification, nucleated cell counts were estimated. Assay used: immunoSEQ multiplex PCR; TCRdb lists only in-frame clones, some missing. The V and J calls and clone size were taken over from that table, and D and trimming were inferred from the DNA. The profile shows some 180,000 clones, more than 75% of them singletons.

The chain employs TRBV29-1 and TRBJ2-7; 10 positions match TRBD1. Sample: peripheral blood. The origin of this receptor is a woman aged 55-70 years with COVID-19, enrolled during active disease. CDR3 region: CSVKGQGHYEQYF. The CDR3 DNA sequence: TGCAGCGTGAAGGGACAGGGGCACTACGAGCAGTACTTC.